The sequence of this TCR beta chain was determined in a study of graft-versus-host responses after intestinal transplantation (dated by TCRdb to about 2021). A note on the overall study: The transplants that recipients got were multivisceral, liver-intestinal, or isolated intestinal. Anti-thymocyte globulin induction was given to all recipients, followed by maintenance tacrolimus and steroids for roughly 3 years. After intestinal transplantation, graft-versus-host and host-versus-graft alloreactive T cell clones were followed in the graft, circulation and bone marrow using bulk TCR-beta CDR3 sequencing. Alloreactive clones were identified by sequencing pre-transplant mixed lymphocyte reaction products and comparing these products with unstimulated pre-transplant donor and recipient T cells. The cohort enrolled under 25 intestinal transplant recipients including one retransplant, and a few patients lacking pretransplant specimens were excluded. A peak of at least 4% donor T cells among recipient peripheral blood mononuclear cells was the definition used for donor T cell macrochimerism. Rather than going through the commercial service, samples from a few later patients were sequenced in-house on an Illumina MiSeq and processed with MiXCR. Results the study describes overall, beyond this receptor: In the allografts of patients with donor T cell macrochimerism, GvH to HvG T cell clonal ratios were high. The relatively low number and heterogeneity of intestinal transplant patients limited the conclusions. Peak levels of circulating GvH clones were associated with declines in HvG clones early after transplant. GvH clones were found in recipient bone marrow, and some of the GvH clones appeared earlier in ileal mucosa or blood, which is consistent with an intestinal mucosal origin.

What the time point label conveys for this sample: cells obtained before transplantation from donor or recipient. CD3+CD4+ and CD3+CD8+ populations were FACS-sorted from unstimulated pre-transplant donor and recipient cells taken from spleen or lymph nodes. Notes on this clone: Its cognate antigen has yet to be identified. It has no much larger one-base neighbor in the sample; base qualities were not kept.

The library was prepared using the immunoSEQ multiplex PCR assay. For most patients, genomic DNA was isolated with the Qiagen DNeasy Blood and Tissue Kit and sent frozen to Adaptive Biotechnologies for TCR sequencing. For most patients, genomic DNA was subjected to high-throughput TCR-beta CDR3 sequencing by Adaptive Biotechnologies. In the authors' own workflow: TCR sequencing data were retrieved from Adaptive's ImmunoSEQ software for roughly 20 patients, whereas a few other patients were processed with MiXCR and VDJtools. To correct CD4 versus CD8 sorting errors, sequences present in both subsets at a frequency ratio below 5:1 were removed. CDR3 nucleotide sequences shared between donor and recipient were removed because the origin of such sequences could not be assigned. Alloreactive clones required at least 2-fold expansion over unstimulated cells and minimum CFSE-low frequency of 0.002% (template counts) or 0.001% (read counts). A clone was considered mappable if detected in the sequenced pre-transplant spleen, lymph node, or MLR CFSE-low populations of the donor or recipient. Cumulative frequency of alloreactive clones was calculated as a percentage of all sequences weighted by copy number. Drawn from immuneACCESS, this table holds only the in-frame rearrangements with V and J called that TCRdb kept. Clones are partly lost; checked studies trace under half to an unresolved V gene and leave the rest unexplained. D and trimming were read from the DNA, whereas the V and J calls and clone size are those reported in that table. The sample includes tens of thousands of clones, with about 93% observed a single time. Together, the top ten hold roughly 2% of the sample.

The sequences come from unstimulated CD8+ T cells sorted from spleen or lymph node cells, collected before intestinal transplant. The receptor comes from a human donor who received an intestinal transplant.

The DNA sequence is TGTGCCAGCAGTTTATATGGGACAGGGGATTCACCCCTCCACTTT. Translation gives CASSLYGTGDSPLHF. The sequence is built from TRBV27 and TRBJ1-6, and TRBD1 matches 10 of the central bases. The cysteine opens and the phenylalanine closes a CDR3 of 15 amino acids. Only the CDR3 region is kept as DNA, spanning 45 bases read in frame from base 1. Trimmed from V: 1 base; trimmed from J: 8 bases; junction bases lacking a gene match: 2. The germline V gene encodes CDR1 MNHEY and CDR2 SMNVEV (reference sequence).